Listed here are 22 T cell receptor beta chains from one sample, sequenced in a study of CD8+ T cells in alopecia areata. Once RNA had been extracted, it was reverse transcribed into cDNA to act as the sequencing template. The table came from immunoSEQ multiplex PCR; TCRdb's copy has only in-frame clones and leaves some out. The repertoire has 150,000 to 160,000 clones, about 53% of them found once; the top ten carry 19%. The sequenced sample was CD8+ T cells sorted from blood, obtained at week 0. The source is a human donor with alopecia areata.

There are a few counts of this clone. The chain joins TRBV10-2 to TRBJ2-3, with 11 bases that match TRBD2. Germline V gene lookup returns CDR1 WSHSY and CDR2 SAAADI. After removal of 6 bases from V and 4 bases from J, the junction contained 9 bases not matched to a gene. The CDR3 runs to 16 residues. The chain's CDR3 is CASSGLAGGVADTQYF. DNA for the CDR3: TGCGCCAGCAGCGGATTAGCGGGGGGGGTCGCAGATACGCAGTATTTT.

V usage is TRBV4-3 and J usage is TRBJ2-7; D unclear. CDR3 length: 15 residues. Germline V gene data show CDR1 as LGHNA and CDR2 as YSLEER. With 0 bases removed from V and 4 bases from J, the gap between germline ends came to 13 bases. The CDR3 DNA follows: TGCGCCAGCAGCCAAGATCACCAGATATCTTACGAGCAGTACTTC. Encoded protein: CASSQDHQISYEQYF.

This clone was detected a few times. The chain links TRBV14 to TRBJ1-1; no reliable D call. Trimming removed 1 base at V and 4 bases at J, with 16 bases between. The CDR3 consists of 16 residues. Per the germline V gene, CDR1 is SGHDN and CDR2 is FVKESK. The CDR3 loop reads CASSQGRQTRRTEAFF. The CDR3 nucleotides read TGTGCCAGCAGCCAAGGCCGACAAACACGCCGCACTGAAGCTTTCTTT.

To note about this clone: The sample carries other DNA sequences with the same CDR3. CDR3 in amino acids: CASSWDRGSYEQYF. The DNA of the CDR3 is TGTGCCAGCAGCTGGGACAGGGGGTCCTACGAGCAGTACTTC. The chain recombines TRBV11-2 with TRBJ2-7; 11 positions match TRBD1. Looked up from germline, CDR1 is SGHAT and CDR2 is FQNNGV. This CDR3 contains 14 residues. V lost 4 bases and J lost 1; bases outside the gene matches: 0.

This clone was observed at least ten times. This chain uses TRBV29-1 with TRBJ2-7, with TRBD2 as a possible D gene (6 bases). The CDR3 is made up of 15 amino acids. Per the germline V gene, CDR1 is SQVTM and CDR2 is ANQGSEA. V was clipped by 1 base and J by 4 bases, with 17 bases between them. The CDR3 nucleotides are TGCAGCGTTGAAGTCTGGATTGGTCGGGGGTACGAGCAGTACTTC. Its protein product is CSVEVWIGRGYEQYF.

This clone turned up a few times. Here the CDR3 reads CSVEDGGIEQFF. The CDR3 region has the DNA TGCAGCGTTGAAGATGGGGGGATTGAGCAGTTCTTC. The rearrangement links TRBV29-1 to TRBJ2-1; possible D gene TRBD2, 6 bases. Trimming shortened V by 0 bases and J by 9 bases, and 9 bases separated the two germline ends. From germline, CDR1 is SQVTM and CDR2 ANQGSEA. CDR3 length equals 12 residues.

The V and J genes are TRBV7-6 and TRBJ2-1; D tentatively reads TRBD1 or TRBD2 (5 bases each). CDR3 length equals 16 residues. Germline assignment: CDR1 SGHVS and CDR2 FNYEAQ. The V and J ends lost 5 bases and 5 bases respectively, with 19 bases between them. CDR3: CASSPTSFGTNNEQFF. CDR3 bases: TGTGCCAGCAGCCCGACAAGTTTCGGGACCAACAATGAGCAGTTCTTC.

V gene TRBV30 combines with J gene TRBJ2-1; tentatively, D is TRBD2 (5 bases). Trimming shortened V by 4 bases and J by 7 bases, and 8 bases separated the two germline ends. Germline CDR1 and CDR2: GTSNPN and SVGIG (reference sequence). This CDR3 spans 11 amino acids. The CDR3 region is CAWTEGNEQFF. DNA for the CDR3: TGTGCCTGGACAGAGGGTAATGAGCAGTTCTTC.

The table lists this clone with a few counts. This chain links TRBV30 with TRBJ2-2; D is undetermined. Looked up from germline, CDR1 is GTSNPN and CDR2 is SVGIG (reference sequence). The CDR3 is 17 residues long. Trimming pared 3 bases from V and 0 bases from J, leaving 17 bases between. CDR3 sequence (DNA): TGTGCCTGGAGGGGATACTCTACCGGTTCGAACACCGGGGAGCTGTTTTTT. Protein product: CAWRGYSTGSNTGELFF.

The rearrangement uses TRBV29-1 and TRBJ1-2; D unclear. The CDR3 spans 13 residues. Trimming pared 5 bases from V and 7 bases from J, leaving 17 bases between. Germline CDR1 reads SQVTM; CDR2 reads ANQGSEA. CDR3 bases: TGCAGCGTTAACAGAGAGGTGGGGAGTGGCTACACCTTC. Translating gives CSVNREVGSGYTF.

The V gene is TRBV29-1, the J gene TRBJ1-1; D may be TRBD1 (5 bases). The V gene lost 7 bases and the J gene lost 5 bases, with 14 bases spanning the gap. CDR1 SQVTM and CDR2 ANQGSEA come from the germline V gene. This CDR3 has 12 residues. CDR3 residues: CSGAGDGTEAFF. The CDR3 nucleotides read TGCAGCGGTGCGGGGGATGGAACTGAAGCTTTCTTT.

This rearrangement joins TRBV6-5 to TRBJ1-2; D possibly corresponds to TRBD1 (6 bases). Trimming took off 7 bases at V and 4 bases at J, with 10 bases between the two ends. The CDR3 runs 12 residues. CDR1 and CDR2 (germline): MNHEY, SVGAGI. The CDR3 nucleotides read TGTGCCAGCACCCCGGACAGCTATGGCTACACCTTC. Translation: CASTPDSYGYTF.

V is TRBV7-9 and J is TRBJ1-2; 7 positions agree with TRBD1. Trimming took 5 bases from V and 4 from J; bases not matched to a gene: 10. The CDR3 is 15 amino acids. Germline V gene lookup returns CDR1 SEHNR and CDR2 FQNEAQ (reference sequence). Written as DNA, the CDR3 is TGTGCCAGCAGCACCCGGACAGGTTCCGTCTATGGCTACACCTTC. The encoded protein is CASSTRTGSVYGYTF.

This clone was seen only a few times. The V call is TRBV7-9, the J call TRBJ2-7; a possible D gene is TRBD2 (5 bases). V lost 5 bases, J lost 0 bases, and 23 bases lay in between. CDR1 and CDR2 from the germline V gene are SEHNR and FQNEAQ (reference sequence). The CDR3 loop spans 18 amino acids. The CDR3 nucleotides read TGTGCCAGCAGCCCAGCGGTTAGGCGGCCTGATAGCTCCTACGAGCAGTACTTC. Protein sequence: CASSPAVRRPDSSYEQYF.

Only a few counts were recorded for this clone. The rearrangement links TRBV21-1 to TRBJ1-1. TRBV21-1 is labeled a pseudogene. CDR3 length: 13 amino acids. This CDR3 reads CARAGGVSTEAFF. The CDR3, as DNA: TGTGCCAGAGCGGGGGGAGTCAGCACTGAAGCTTTCTTT.

The chain combines TRBV30 with TRBJ2-2; 8 bases align to TRBD1. Germline CDR1 reads GTSNPN; CDR2 reads SVGIG (reference sequence). There are 15 residues in the CDR3. V dropped 1 base and J dropped 6; count of bases not matched to a gene: 7. In DNA form, the CDR3 reads TGTGCCTGGAGTGGGGGGACAGGAGTTCCCGGGGAGCTGTTTTTT. Translation: CAWSGGTGVPGELFF. The whole variable domain, filled in from reference TRBV30 and TRBJ2-2, reads SQTIHQWPATLVQPVGSPLSLECTVEGTSNPNLYWYRQAAGRGLQLLFYSVGIGQISSEVPQNLSASRPQDRQFILSSKKLLLSDSGFYLCAWSGGTGVPGELFFGEGSRLTVL.

The chain couples TRBV6-5 to TRBJ1-2; D is perhaps TRBD1 (6 bases). The CDR3 has 14 amino acids. Germline V gene sequence: CDR1 MNHEY, CDR2 SVGAGI. V lost 5 bases to trimming and J lost 4 bases, with 14 bases between them. CDR3 loop: CASSIRDTTYGYTF. The CDR3 DNA reads TGTGCCAGCAGTATACGGGACACAACCTATGGCTACACCTTC.

The V and J genes are TRBV9 and TRBJ1-2; D remains ambiguous. This CDR3 comprises 13 residues. V gave up 2 bases and J gave up 7 bases, with 12 bases separating them. Per the germline V gene, CDR1 is SGDLS and CDR2 is YYNGEE. The CDR3 nucleotides read TGTGCCAGCAGCGTCGACGGTGATGGTGGCTACACCTTC. This encodes CASSVDGDGGYTF.

The chain joins TRBV7-9 to TRBJ2-1; the match to TRBD1 covers 8 bases. V was pared by 5 bases and J by 6 bases, with 12 bases of the junction left unmatched. The CDR3 is 16 amino acids. Germline assignment: CDR1 SEHNR and CDR2 FQNEAQ (reference sequence). This chain's CDR3 is CASSIPDRARPNEQFF. CDR3 coding DNA: TGTGCCAGCAGCATCCCGGACAGGGCCCGACCCAATGAGCAGTTCTTC. Using reference TRBV7-9 and TRBJ2-1 for the parts outside the CDR3, the full variable domain is DTGVSQNPRHKITKRGQNVTFRCDPISEHNRLYWYRQTLGQGPEFLTYFQNEAQLEKSRLLSDRFSAERPKGSFSTLEIQRTEQGDSAMYLCASSIPDRARPNEQFFGPGTRLTVL.

The chain joins TRBV7-7 to TRBJ2-5; D remains unclear. Germline lookup yields CDR1 SSHAT and CDR2 FNYEAQ (reference sequence). This CDR3 has 15 residues. Trimming left V 5 bases short and J 2 bases short, with 15 bases between. DNA of the CDR3: TGTGCCAGCAGCCCAGCCCCCGGCTTACAAGAGACCCAGTACTTC. Amino acids: CASSPAPGLQETQYF.

This chain uses TRBV29-1 with TRBJ2-1, with D unresolved. This CDR3 is built from 10 residues. Trimming cost V 7 bases and J 7 bases, with 8 bases left between them. Germline V CDR1 and CDR2: SQVTM, ANQGSEA. CDR3 DNA: TGCAGCGGAGAGGAAAATGAGCAGTTCTTC. Residues: CSGEENEQFF.

The chain is built from TRBV4-3 and TRBJ2-7; 8 bases match TRBD2. The CDR3 has 15 residues. CDR1 is LGHNA and CDR2 is YSLEER in the germline V gene. Trimming cost V 1 base and J 7 bases; bases outside gene matches: 9. CDR3 nucleotides: TGCGCCAGCAGCCAAGCGATGGCGGGGGGCTATGAGCAGTACTTC. Residues: CASSQAMAGGYEQYF.